This is a list of T cell receptor beta chains from one sample in a study of T-cell reconstitution after alpha-beta-depleted transplantation in children. TCRdb reprocessed the PCR reads via MiXCR and lists one record per CDR3 protein. In the table there are about 290,000 distinct CDR3 sequences, around a tenth of which are singletons. The sample here was PBMCs, taken before TCRalphabeta/CD19-depleted stem cell transplant. The receptors were gathered from a boy under two years old with acute myeloid leukemia, due to receive a stem cell transplant. Both conserved end residues are trimmed from each CDR3. Clone size is shown for a subset of rows, as once, few, many or a class of expanded clone.

v_call	clone_size	j_call	cdr3_aa
TRBV20-1	many	TRBJ1-1	SARGGGVNTEAF
TRBV12-3/TRBV12-4	many	TRBJ2-1	ASSPNLGVGAANAEF
TRBV5-4	many	TRBJ2-3	ASSFVGRRGTDTQY
TRBV15	few	TRBJ1-1	ATSAKNDGYMNTEAF
TRBV4-2	.	TRBJ2-7	ASSHHGTSGRYEQY
TRBV7-2	.	TRBJ2-7	ASSLAGTPFGQY
TRBV19	few	TRBJ1-2	ASRFDGYT
TRBV15	many	TRBJ2-7	ATSRHQGFTYEQY
TRBV19	many	TRBJ2-5	ASRPAGRETQY
TRBV3-1	many	TRBJ2-5	ASSQVIAGGQETQY
TRBV11-2	.	TRBJ2-7	ASSLEREVYEQY
TRBV30	few	TRBJ1-6	AWCDRGTSPLH
TRBV5-6	few	TRBJ2-1	ASSSRQVSSYNEQF
TRBV5-1	many	TRBJ1-2	ASSGGPPNYGYT
TRBV20-1	many	TRBJ2-7	SAPGREIPYEQY
TRBV2	many	TRBJ1-5	ASSRLRNQPQH
TRBV7-2	many	TRBJ1-4	ASSFQGNEKLF
TRBV27	many	TRBJ2-7	ASSLLGGAYEQY
TRBV4-3	.	TRBJ2-6	ASSQVPGLAISGANVLT
TRBV3-1	.	TRBJ1-2	ASSRGHGYT
TRBV5-1	few	TRBJ2-5	ASSLFQSQETQY
TRBV9	.	TRBJ2-2	ASRTGLSGGNTGELF
TRBV7-6	many	TRBJ2-3	ASSLDITDTQY
TRBV28	few	TRBJ1-5	ASSSHREAGNQPQH
TRBV5-4	.	TRBJ2-1	ASSKGTSGSEQF
TRBV7-3	.	TRBJ2-1	ASSPLAGEYNEQF
TRBV10-3	many	TRBJ2-7	AISEGPGFNHEQY
TRBV12-3/TRBV12-4	.	TRBJ2-3	ASSQGTGGTDTQY
TRBV7-9	.	TRBJ2-3	ASSSVRDLRGDTQY